This TCR beta chain was captured by sequencing in a study of memory CD4+ T cells and cytomegalovirus serostatus. Background on the study: This sample comes from healthy Belgian adults, 9 CMV seropositive, 24 seronegative. Findings and caveats of the study: Repertoires predicted CMV serostatus with median bootstrapped AUC of 0.95.

The sort gate was single viable CD3+CD4+CD8-CD45RO+ cells for memory CD4+ T cells. Original processing notes: Out-of-frame sequences were removed, leaving 2,204,828 distinct TCRbeta sequences. The data were produced by immunoSEQ multiplex PCR, yet TCRdb's version contains in-frame clones alone and is incomplete. V and J calls and clone size are those listed in that table; D and trimming were worked out from the DNA. Of tens of thousands of clones in the sample, approximately 71% were seen once. The CDR3 extends over 19 amino acids. Concerning this clone itself: The target antigen is unknown.

The sample was memory CD4+ T cells from blood. The sequence was obtained from an adult in good health and CMV-seronegative. This rearrangement joins TRBV12-1 to TRBJ2-1; TRBD2, the D gene given by the table, was not confirmed from the DNA. TRBV12-1 is labeled a pseudogene. CDR3 region: CASEYISRPGLQTYNEQFF. The CDR3 DNA is TGTGCCAGCGAGTATATATCGCGTCCGGGACTACAGACCTACAATGAGCAGTTCTTC.